This T cell receptor (beta chain) was recovered during a study of control samples from healthy donors and cancer patients. TCRdb's copy holds only in-frame clones and misses some; the assay was immunoSEQ multiplex PCR. The sample holds about 160,000 clones, about 94% seen once. The germline V gene encodes CDR1 SGHRS and CDR2 YFSETQ. With V trimmed by 4 bases and J by 3 bases, 9 bases remained unmatched. The CDR3 has 15 residues. The rearrangement joins TRBV5-1 to TRBJ1-2; 7 positions agree with TRBD1. What was sequenced was blood. This TCR was recovered from a woman aged 40 to 50 in good health. The CDR3 DNA is TGCGCCAGCAGCCGAGGGGAGGGGGCGGACTATGGCTACACCTTC. Amino acids: CASSRGEGADYGYTF.